This is a list of T cell receptor beta chains from one sample in a study of cytomegalovirus exposure and HLA in healthy donors. Libraries were prepared by immunoSEQ multiplex PCR; TCRdb keeps only in-frame clonotypes and omits some of them. The table lists approximately 56,000 clones, over 85% of them singletons. The sample was PBMCs. These receptor sequences come from a man aged 18 to 29 in good health and CMV-seronegative. The CDR3 runs from the conserved cysteine through the conserved F or W. Each record gives: CDR3 protein, CDR3 DNA, J gene, D gene, V gene. The D gene is left open where the match is weak.

CDR3 protein: CASRDRPSYEQYF
CDR3 DNA: TGTGCCAGCAGGGACAGGCCTTCCTACGAGCAGTACTTC
J gene: TRBJ2-7
D gene: TRBD1
V gene: TRBV28

CDR3 protein: CASSEAGVSDEQYF
CDR3 DNA: TGTGCCAGCAGTGAAGCCGGAGTATCCGACGAGCAGTACTTC
J gene: TRBJ2-7
D gene: -
V gene: TRBV2

CDR3 protein: CASSSHQQGKYGYTF
CDR3 DNA: TGTGCCAGCAGTTCCCACCAACAGGGGAAGTATGGCTACACCTTC
J gene: TRBJ1-2
D gene: TRBD1
V gene: TRBV6-5

CDR3 protein: CASSPGGALTYEQYF
CDR3 DNA: TGTGCCAGCAGTCCAGGGGGCGCGTTGACATACGAGCAGTACTTC
J gene: TRBJ2-7
D gene: TRBD1
V gene: TRBV6-1

CDR3 protein: CASSVGSLRYEQYF
CDR3 DNA: TGTGCCAGCAGCGTGGGGAGCTTGCGATACGAGCAGTACTTC
J gene: TRBJ2-7
D gene: -
V gene: TRBV9

CDR3 protein: CASSLVPTANEQFF
CDR3 DNA: TGTGCCAGCAGCTTAGTACCGACTGCCAATGAGCAGTTCTTC
J gene: TRBJ2-1
D gene: -
V gene: TRBV7-8

CDR3 protein: CASSPRTSSADTQYF
CDR3 DNA: TGCGCCAGCAGCCCCCGGACATCATCAGCGGATACGCAGTATTTT
J gene: TRBJ2-3
D gene: -
V gene: TRBV4-3

CDR3 protein: CASSSGASGDYEQYF
CDR3 DNA: TGTGCCAGCAGTTCAGGGGCATCGGGCGACTACGAGCAGTACTTC
J gene: TRBJ2-7
D gene: -
V gene: TRBV28

CDR3 protein: CASSATKRQGEAFF
CDR3 DNA: TGTGCCAGCAGCGCAACCAAGAGACAGGGGGAAGCTTTCTTT
J gene: TRBJ1-1
D gene: TRBD1
V gene: TRBV7-9

CDR3 protein: CASSSPLGTGASHEQYF
CDR3 DNA: TGTGCCAGCAGCTCCCCGCTCGGGACAGGGGCTTCCCACGAGCAGTACTTC
J gene: TRBJ2-7
D gene: TRBD1
V gene: TRBV7-8

CDR3 protein: CSAAGGELFF
CDR3 DNA: TGCAGTGCTGCTGGGGGGGAACTGTTTTTT
J gene: TRBJ1-4
D gene: -
V gene: TRBV20-1

CDR3 protein: CASSQHTPRNTEAFF
CDR3 DNA: TGCGCCAGCAGCCAACATACCCCGAGGAACACTGAAGCTTTCTTT
J gene: TRBJ1-1
D gene: -
V gene: TRBV4-1

CDR3 protein: CASSVARTSVYNEQFF
CDR3 DNA: TGTGCCAGCAGCGTAGCCCGGACTAGCGTATACAATGAGCAGTTCTTC
J gene: TRBJ2-1
D gene: TRBD2
V gene: TRBV9

CDR3 protein: CASSLLTGRTQNQPQHF
CDR3 DNA: TGTGCCAGCAGTTTATTAACAGGTCGAACCCAAAATCAGCCCCAGCATTTT
J gene: TRBJ1-5
D gene: -
V gene: TRBV28

CDR3 protein: CASGPTGGNEQYF
CDR3 DNA: TGTGCTAGTGGTCCGACAGGGGGCAACGAGCAGTACTTC
J gene: TRBJ2-7
D gene: TRBD1
V gene: TRBV12-5

CDR3 protein: CASSPRTSGSTDTQYF
CDR3 DNA: TGTGCCAGCAGCCCCCGGACTAGCGGAAGCACAGATACGCAGTATTTT
J gene: TRBJ2-3
D gene: TRBD2
V gene: TRBV7-2